These 29 T cell receptor beta chains came from one sample sequenced in a study of tumor-infiltrating lymphocytes in primary liver carcinoma (dated by TCRdb to about 2017). Sequenced using an Illumina HiSeq 2500. Starting from about 500 ng total RNA, TCRbeta-specific cDNA was produced by reverse transcription with a constant-region primer and ProtoScript II reverse transcriptase. The TCRbeta libraries were prepared through three rounds of nested multiplex PCR following a slightly modified ARM-PCR procedure. Each of the first two PCR rounds ran for approximately 9 cycles and used multiplex TRBV1-TRBV30 forward primers together with a Cbeta reverse primer. The public reads were reprocessed in TCRdb via fastp at Q25 and MiXCR, keeping in-frame beta chains. Rows with one shared CDR3 protein collapse into an entry with the most common genes and DNA. Present in this sample are approximately 120,000 distinct CDR3 sequences, 64% of which were seen just once. Of the sample, about 8% falls within the top ten clones.

Total RNA and DNA were co-extracted from approximately 20-30 mg of bulk tissue with the AllPrep DNA/RNA mini kit, without cell sorting. The sample taken for sequencing was liver tumor tissue from sampling region 3. The label giving this sample's cell subset or site can be read as: tumor region T3, left-lateral pole. The receptor source for this set is a woman aged 55-70 years with primary liver carcinoma and hepatitis B virus infection.

The CDR3: CASSERDTGYTF. The CDR3 bases are TGTGCCAGCAGTGAAAGAGACACCGGCTACACCTTC. The chain has TRBV2 and TRBJ1-2; D not resolved. CDR1 is SNHLY, CDR2 FYNNEI, per germline. The CDR3 has 12 amino acids. V was shortened by 2 bases and J by 8 bases, with 9 bases between the two germline ends.

This chain links TRBV5-1 with TRBJ2-1; TRBD2 aligns across 7 bases. The CDR3 totals 18 residues. V dropped 3 bases and J dropped 1; count of bases not matched to a gene: 13. CDR1 is SGHRS, CDR2 YFSETQ, per germline. CDR3: CASSWSLGTGGSYNEQFF. In DNA, the CDR3 is TGCGCCAGCAGCTGGAGCCTAGGGACGGGGGGATCCTACAATGAGCAGTTCTTC.

The chain recombines TRBV5-1 with TRBJ2-7, with D possibly TRBD1 on 6 matching bases. CDR1 is SGHRS and CDR2 is YFSETQ in the germline V gene. Trimming stripped 1 base from V and 4 bases from J, with 12 bases between. CDR3 size: 14 residues. CDR3 coding DNA: TGCGCCAGCAGCTTGAATGGACAGCAGTACGAGCAGTACTTC. Protein sequence: CASSLNGQQYEQYF.

Concerning this clonotype itself: A clone one base away is much larger, so this may be a read error. The J gene is TRBJ1-6, the V gene TRBV6-1; no firm D call. In germline, CDR1 is MNHNS, CDR2 SASEGT. CDR3 length: 12 residues. Written as DNA, the CDR3 is TGTACCAGCGGAATCGCGAATTCACCCCTCCACTTT. Translated: CTSGIANSPLHF.

In nucleotides, the CDR3 is TGTGCCAGTAGAACCGGGACTAGCGGGAGGGCCCAGTTCTTC. Protein: CASRTGTSGRAQFF. V gene TRBV19 combines with J gene TRBJ2-1; 16 bases are a match to TRBD2. The CDR3 runs to 14 residues. CDR1 is LNHDA and CDR2 is SQIVND in the germline V gene (reference sequence). Trimming cost V 6 bases and J 13 bases; bases outside gene matches: 6.

The chain combines TRBV7-9 with TRBJ1-1; D is perhaps TRBD1 (6 bases). This CDR3 spans 13 amino acids. CDR1 is SEHNR, CDR2 FQNEAQ, per germline (reference sequence). Deletions cut 6 bases from V and 9 bases from J, with 17 bases between. CDR3 in amino acids: CASSLGGVAQAFF. The CDR3 DNA reads TGTGCCAGCAGTTTGGGGGGCGTGGCTCAAGCTTTCTTT.

Note on this clonotype: At one boundary the junction diverges from the germline segment, which might be a read error. The chain couples TRBV6-5 to TRBJ2-1, with D hard to call. The length of the CDR3 is 14 residues. Germline CDR1 is MNHEY and CDR2 is SVGAGI. CDR3 loop: CASSYSPSTNVQFF. CDR3 coding DNA: TGTGCCAGTAGTTACTCCCCTAGTACTAATGTGCAGTTCTTC.

This clonotype was counted a few times. The chain carries TRBV28 and TRBJ2-7; D may be TRBD1 (7 bases). V dropped 5 bases and J dropped 3 bases, with 17 bases sitting between them. The CDR3 totals 15 residues. Germline V lookup: CDR1 MDHEN, CDR2 SYDVKM. CDR3 DNA sequence: TGTGCCAGCAGTACCCTGGCCAGGGGGGACTACGAGCAGTACTTC. Translating gives CASSTLARGDYEQYF.

The sample holds a few counts of this clonotype. The chain employs TRBV7-3 and TRBJ1-1; weak D call: TRBD1 (5 bases). Germline V gene sequence: CDR1 SGHTA, CDR2 FQGTGA. V was shortened by 3 bases and J by 4 bases, with 12 bases between the two germline ends. CDR3 length equals 14 residues. CDR3: CASSLSGHGTEAFF. The CDR3 DNA reads TGTGCCAGCAGCTTGTCAGGGCATGGCACTGAAGCTTTCTTT. Complete variable domain (other parts from reference TRBV7-3 and TRBJ1-1): GAGVSQTPSNKVTEKGKYVELRCDPISGHTALYWYRQSLGQGPEFLIYFQGTGAADDSGLPNDRFFAVRPEGSVSTLKIQRTERGDSAVYLCASSLSGHGTEAFFGQGTRLTVV.

This clonotype was detected a few times. The chain links TRBV25-1 to TRBJ1-5; 7 bases align to TRBD1. After removal of 4 bases from V and 7 bases from J, the junction contained 7 bases not matched to a gene. CDR1 is MGHDK, CDR2 SYGVNS, per germline. This CDR3 contains 14 residues. The CDR3 loop is CASSGQGTYQPQHF. The CDR3 DNA follows: TGTGCCAGCAGTGGACAGGGCACGTACCAGCCCCAGCATTTT.

As regards this clonotype: Germline is not matched at one junction end, which may reflect a read error. The J gene is TRBJ2-7, the V gene TRBV29-1; 10 bases align to TRBD2. Germline loops: CDR1 SQVTM, CDR2 ANQGSEA. The CDR3 consists of 14 residues. In DNA form, the CDR3 reads TGCAGCGTTGCCCCTAGCGGGAGCTCGGGCGAGCAGTATTTC. Translation: CSVAPSGSSGEQYF.

As regards this clonotype: The junction departs from the called germline gene at one end, perhaps through a read error. The V call is TRBV11-2, the J call TRBJ2-2; 10 bases are a match to TRBD2. The CDR3 is 16 residues long. Per germline, CDR1 SGHAT and CDR2 FQNNGV. The CDR3 sequence is CTSSFLAGVNTGELFF. DNA for the CDR3: TGTACCAGCAGCTTCCTAGCGGGAGTGAACACCGGAGAGCTGTTTTTT.

This clonotype was observed at least ten times. This chain connects TRBV28 to TRBJ2-5; 7 nucleotides match TRBD2. The V gene end was trimmed by 0 bases and the J gene end by 6 bases; junction bases not matched to a gene: 4. The germline gives CDR1 MDHEN, CDR2 SYDVKM. This CDR3 contains 14 residues. The CDR3 DNA reads as TGTGCCAGCAGTTTATGGGGGGAGGGAAAGACCCAGTACTTC. Translated, it gives CASSLWGEGKTQYF. Full variable domain (missing parts from reference TRBV28 and TRBJ2-5): DVKVTQSSRYLVKRTGEKVFLECVQDMDHENMFWYRQDPGLGLRLIYFSYDVKMKEKGDIPEGYSVSREKKERFSLILESASTNQTSMYLCASSLWGEGKTQYFGPGTRLLVL.

The rearrangement links TRBV20-1 to TRBJ2-3, with 7 bases lining up with TRBD2. The germline gives CDR1 DFQATT, CDR2 SNEGSKA (reference sequence). This CDR3 is 13 amino acids long. V gave up 6 bases and J gave up 5 bases; unmatched junction bases: 8. The CDR3 DNA is TGCAGTGCGGGGCGGGAGTCAGAAGATACGCAGTATTTT. Its protein product is CSAGRESEDTQYF.

Of note for this clonotype: One end of the junction fails to match germline, which may point to a read error. The chain joins TRBV10-3 to TRBJ2-1, with TRBD1 matching over 10 bases. In germline, CDR1 is ENHRY, CDR2 SYGVKD. CDR3 size: 16 residues. The CDR3: CAVRTGGVTGYYEQFF. In DNA, the CDR3 is TGTGCCGTCAGGACAGGGGGAGTCACGGGCTACTATGAGCAGTTCTTC.

A word on this clonotype: A junction boundary mismatches the germline segment, possibly from a read error. The J gene is TRBJ2-7, the V gene TRBV11-2, with a possible D match to TRBD1 (6 bases). The CDR3 contains 15 residues. In germline, CDR1 is SGHAT, CDR2 FQNNGV. The CDR3 is CASGLEGPGHYEQHF. In nucleotides, the CDR3 is TGTGCCAGCGGCTTAGAGGGACCGGGACACTACGAGCAGCACTTC.

Points on this clonotype: Since a much larger clone is just one base distant, this may be a read error. V gene TRBV23-1 combines with J gene TRBJ2-7, with a weak D call TRBD1 (5 bases). TRBV23-1 is assigned to the ORF class and has an uncertain function. Trimming shortened V by 7 bases and J by 2 bases, and 12 bases separated the two germline ends. The CDR3 consists of 13 residues. CDR3 in amino acids: CASNQTDPYEQYF. In DNA, the CDR3 is TGCGCCAGCAACCAGACAGATCCCTACGAGCAGTACTTC.

A remark on this clonotype: A much larger clone differs by one base, so this may be a read error. The genes are TRBV5-8 and TRBJ2-6; D perhaps matches TRBD1 (5 bases). The germline V gene encodes CDR1 SGHTS and CDR2 YDEGEE. This CDR3 is 14 amino acids long. The CDR3 DNA is TGTGCCAGCAGCGGAAGGTCTGGGGCCAACGTCCTGGCTTTC. It is translated as CASSGRSGANVLAF.

This clonotype was counted at least ten times. V is TRBV28 and J is TRBJ2-5; D might be TRBD1 or TRBD2, each matching 6 bases. Germline V gene lookup returns CDR1 MDHEN and CDR2 SYDVKM. There are 15 residues in the CDR3. The ends were cut back, 5 bases at V and 5 bases at J, with 18 bases in the middle. The CDR3 bases are TGTGCCAGCAGTCCGCCGCATGGGGGGCGGGAGACCCAGTACTTC. Protein: CASSPPHGGRETQYF. The whole variable domain, filled in from reference TRBV28 and TRBJ2-5, reads DVKVTQSSRYLVKRTGEKVFLECVQDMDHENMFWYRQDPGLGLRLIYFSYDVKMKEKGDIPEGYSVSREKKERFSLILESASTNQTSMYLCASSPPHGGRETQYFGPGTRLLVL.

Comments on this clonotype: Relative to the germline gene, one junction end is altered; a read error may explain this. This chain connects TRBV11-3 to TRBJ2-1; weak D call: TRBD2 (6 bases). Germline V gives CDR1 SGHNT, CDR2 YENEEA. This CDR3 contains 15 residues. The CDR3 coding sequence is TGTACCAGCAGCTTAGGAACTAGCAGGAAGTTTGAGCAGTTCTTC. Protein sequence: CTSSLGTSRKFEQFF. Based on the CDR3 plus reference TRBV11-3 and TRBJ2-1, the full variable domain is EAGVVQSPRYKIIEKKQPVAFWCNPISGHNTLYWYLQNLGQGPELLIRYENEEAVDDSQLPKDRFSAERLKGVDSTLKIQPAELGDSAVYLCTSSLGTSRKFEQFFGPGTRLTVL.

Comments on this clonotype: One junction end disagrees with the germline gene, perhaps due to a read error. The V and J genes are TRBV18 and TRBJ2-3; the D gene is possibly TRBD2 (5 bases). CDR1 and CDR2 (germline): KGHSH, LQKENI. The CDR3 runs 14 residues. CDR3 sequence reads: CASSSIASTDTLYF. DNA for the CDR3: TGTGCCAGCTCATCCATTGCTAGCACAGATACGCTGTATTTT.

This clonotype was found many times. The chain is built from TRBV6-6 and TRBJ2-2; D is possibly TRBD2 (6 bases). The V gene's germline CDR1 is MNHNY and CDR2 SVGAGI (reference sequence). V lost 1 base and J lost 6, with 9 bases in between. The CDR3 loop spans 14 amino acids. The CDR3 is CASSYYRGSGELFF. The CDR3, as DNA: TGTGCCAGCAGTTACTACCGGGGGTCCGGGGAGCTGTTTTTT.

This clonotype was seen repeatedly, ten times or more. The chain carries TRBV5-1 and TRBJ2-2; D remains unclear. The CDR3 spans 14 residues. The germline V gene has CDR1 SGHRS and CDR2 YFSETQ. V was pared by 1 base and J by 2 bases, with 6 bases between. CDR3 residues: CASSLWFNTGELFF. The CDR3 nucleotides read TGCGCCAGCAGCTTGTGGTTCAACACCGGGGAGCTGTTTTTT.

This clonotype occurred many times. The CDR3: CASSLGLPGETQYF. In nucleotides, the CDR3 is TGTGCCAGCAGTTTAGGACTACCGGGAGAGACCCAGTACTTC. The chain recombines TRBV12-3 or TRBV12-4 with TRBJ2-5; tentatively, D is TRBD2 (5 bases). The V gene lost 1 base and the J gene lost 4 bases, with 10 bases spanning the gap. The CDR3 extends over 14 amino acids.

This clonotype has at least ten counts. This chain uses TRBV6-2 or TRBV6-3 with TRBJ2-2; 7 positions agree with TRBD2. CDR3 length equals 16 residues. The trim removed 10 bases at V and 0 bases at J, leaving 11 bases unmatched. The germline V gene has CDR1 MNHEY and CDR2 SVGEGT. CDR3 sequence (DNA): TGTGCCACCGAGGATTGGGCGGGAGCGAACACCGGGGAGCTGTTTTTT. It is translated as CATEDWAGANTGELFF.

This clonotype was recorded a few times. The rearrangement links TRBV5-6 to TRBJ2-7; D unclear. Per the germline V gene, CDR1 is SGHDT and CDR2 is YYEEEE. The ends were cut back, 4 bases at V and 4 bases at J, with 15 bases in the middle. The CDR3 has 14 amino acids. The CDR3 loop is CASSRDKRVYEQYF. The DNA for the CDR3 is TGTGCCAGCAGCAGAGATAAAAGGGTGTACGAGCAGTACTTC. The complete variable domain, with remaining parts taken from reference TRBV5-6 and TRBJ2-7, reads DAGVTQSPTHLIKTRGQQVTLRCSPKSGHDTVSWYQQALGQGPQFIFQYYEEEERQRGNFPDRFSGHQFPNYSSELNVNALLLGDSALYLCASSRDKRVYEQYFGPGTRLTVT.

With regard to this clonotype: The junction differs from germline at one of its ends, possibly a read error. The V call is TRBV4-2, the J call TRBJ2-2; 9 bases fit TRBD2. The CDR3 covers 16 residues. Germline CDR1 is LGHNA and CDR2 is YNFKEQ. The CDR3 spells CASSQATSGKTGELFF. The CDR3 DNA reads TGTGCGAGCAGCCAGGCGACTAGCGGTAAGACCGGGGAGCTGTTTTTT.

Comment on this clonotype: One end of the junction does not line up with germline, which may come from a read error. The chain employs TRBV7-8 and TRBJ1-1, with 8 bases that match TRBD1. CDR3 length: 17 residues. The germline gives CDR1 SGHVS, CDR2 FQNEAQ. The CDR3 here is CASSLVFQGAQNPEAFF. For the CDR3, the DNA is TGTGCCAGCAGCTTAGTATTCCAGGGGGCCCAGAACCCTGAAGCTTTCTTT.

The chain has TRBV7-8 and TRBJ2-7, with 11 bases lining up with TRBD2. V gave up 4 bases and J gave up 7 bases; unmatched junction bases: 15. Germline CDR1 SGHVS, CDR2 FQNEAQ. The CDR3 loop spans 17 amino acids. The CDR3: CASSWGGTLAGGGEQYF. The CDR3 DNA follows: TGTGCCAGCAGCTGGGGGGGGACCCTAGCGGGAGGAGGGGAGCAGTACTTC.